These 30 T cell receptor beta chains were all obtained from the same sample, sequenced in a study of PD-1 blockade in classical Hodgkin lymphoma. Profiling relied on immunoSEQ multiplex PCR, and the TCRdb table lists in-frame clones only, not all of them. Here the sample spans under 75,000 clones, roughly 91% being singletons. All patients relapsed after autologous stem cell transplantation, and brentuximab vedotin exposure varied. The sequencing here drew on peripheral blood mononuclear cells (PBMCs), taken before the second cycle of nivolumab. The receptors derive from a human donor with classical Hodgkin lymphoma.

The chain couples TRBV5-1 to TRBJ2-2; 10 bases fit TRBD1. J lost 7 bases, V lost 4 bases, and 7 bases had no gene match. Germline CDR1 reads SGHRS; CDR2 reads YFSETQ. The CDR3 consists of 15 residues. For the CDR3, the DNA is TGCGCCAGCAGCGGAATGGGACAGGGGCGCGGGGAGCTGTTTTTT. This translates into CASSGMGQGRGELFF.

This clone appeared a single time. The rearrangement joins TRBV7-9 to TRBJ2-3; 8 bases agree with TRBD2. Germline CDR1 reads SEHNR; CDR2 reads FQNEAQ (reference sequence). CDR3 length: 15 amino acids. V trimming: 0 bases; J trimming: 3 bases; junction bases outside the gene matches: 2. CDR3 bases: TGTGCCAGCAGCTTAGCTAGCGGGGTAACAGATACGCAGTATTTT. Protein product: CASSLASGVTDTQYF.

For this clone: One end of the junction fails to match germline, which may point to a read error. The chain uses TRBV18 and TRBJ2-7; 10 positions match TRBD1. The germline V gene has CDR1 KGHSH and CDR2 LQKENI. The CDR3 spans 12 residues. The CDR3 reads CASSPGQGSVDF. In DNA, the CDR3 is TGTGCCAGCTCACCGGGACAGGGGTCCGTCGATTTC.

CDR3 loop: CASSPTGSGGAYNEQFF. The CDR3 DNA reads TGCGCCAGCAGCCCCACGGGTAGCGGGGGGGCGTACAATGAGCAGTTCTTC. The chain recombines TRBV5-1 with TRBJ2-1, with 11 bases aligning to TRBD2. Germline-derived CDR1 and CDR2 are SGHRS and YFSETQ. V was clipped by 4 bases and J by 4 bases; unmatched bases: 10. The CDR3 runs 17 residues.

This rearrangement joins TRBV5-1 to TRBJ2-7; no definite D call. Looked up from germline, CDR1 is SGHRS and CDR2 is YFSETQ. V was pared by 4 bases and J by 2 bases, with 10 bases between. The CDR3 sequence is 13 residues long. This CDR3 reads CASSPQGPYEQYF. The CDR3, as DNA: TGCGCCAGCAGCCCTCAAGGCCCCTACGAGCAGTACTTC.

V gene TRBV27 combines with J gene TRBJ2-1, with D unclear. Per the germline V gene, CDR1 is MNHEY and CDR2 is SMNVEV (reference sequence). The CDR3 is made up of 13 amino acids. V was clipped by 6 bases and J by 7 bases, with 13 bases between them. The CDR3 DNA is TGTGCCAGCAGGGACCCCGGATATAATGAGCAGTTCTTC. Amino acids: CASRDPGYNEQFF.

Worth noting for this clone: This sample also contains other DNA sequences that code for the same CDR3. The chain couples TRBV5-1 to TRBJ1-5, with 8 bases that match TRBD1. The CDR3 is made up of 15 amino acids. Germline CDR1 is SGHRS and CDR2 is YFSETQ. With V trimmed by 4 bases and J by 0 bases, 3 bases remained unmatched. The CDR3 here is CASSLDRGSNQPQHF. The CDR3 DNA sequence: TGCGCCAGCAGCCTAGACAGGGGTAGCAATCAGCCCCAGCATTTT.

The gene calls are TRBV7-9 and TRBJ1-1; TRBD1 agrees at 11 bases. There are 16 residues in the CDR3. The germline V gene encodes CDR1 SEHNR and CDR2 FQNEAQ (reference sequence). The V and J ends lost 5 bases and 2 bases, in that order; junction bases with no gene match: 7. In DNA, the CDR3 is TGTGCCAGCAGCGCGGGAGGACAGGGGGCTAACACTGAAGCTTTCTTT. It codes for CASSAGGQGANTEAFF.

The chain combines TRBV10-1 with TRBJ1-3; TRBD1 matches 8 bases. Germline V CDR1 and CDR2: WNHNN, SYGVQD (reference sequence). CDR3 length equals 16 residues. V lost 6 bases and J lost 0; bases outside the gene matches: 7. This CDR3 reads CASRGQGPFSGNTIYF. CDR3 in DNA: TGCGCCAGCAGAGGACAGGGACCTTTCTCTGGAAACACCATATATTTT.

The rearrangement uses TRBV29-1 and TRBJ1-5, with a tentative D call TRBD1 (5 bases). Trimming took off 5 bases at V and 3 bases at J, with 8 bases between the two ends. In germline, CDR1 is SQVTM, CDR2 ANQGSEA. The CDR3 length is 12 residues. The CDR3 region is CSVQGINQPQHF. Here the CDR3 DNA reads TGCAGCGTTCAGGGAATCAATCAGCCCCAGCATTTT. The complete variable domain, with remaining parts taken from reference TRBV29-1 and TRBJ1-5, reads SAVISQKPSRDICQRGTSLTIQCQVDSQVTMMFWYRQQPGQSLTLIATANQGSEATYESGFVIDKFPISRPNLTFSTLTVSNMSPEDSSIYLCSVQGINQPQHFGDGTRLSIL.

The CDR3 sequence is CASSSPGQPPYEQYF. CDR3 in DNA: TGTGCCAGCAGTTCCCCGGGACAGCCACCCTACGAGCAGTACTTC. The chain carries TRBV6-5 and TRBJ2-7; 7 nucleotides line up with TRBD1. This CDR3 spans 15 amino acids. V gave up 4 bases and J gave up 2 bases; unmatched junction bases: 8. Germline values: CDR1 MNHEY, CDR2 SVGAGI.

This chain's CDR3 is CASSPTTDRDYGYTF. The DNA of the CDR3 is TGTGCCAGCAGCCCGACGACGGACAGGGACTATGGCTACACCTTC. V is TRBV7-9 and J is TRBJ1-2; 8 bases map to TRBD1. This CDR3 is 15 amino acids long. Germline CDR1 SEHNR, CDR2 FQNEAQ (reference sequence). The ends lost 5 bases at V and 3 bases at J; junction bases unmatched: 8.

This clone occurred once. V usage is TRBV6-1 and J usage is TRBJ2-5; D unresolved. The CDR3 loop spans 13 amino acids. From germline, CDR1 is MNHNS and CDR2 SASEGT. CDR3 region: CTTRWSSQETQYF. CDR3 bases: TGTACCACTCGCTGGTCTAGCCAAGAGACCCAGTACTTC.

This chain uses TRBV5-1 with TRBJ2-7; D may be TRBD2 (5 bases). Trimming cost V 3 bases and J 2 bases, with 12 bases left between them. The germline gives CDR1 SGHRS, CDR2 YFSETQ. CDR3 size: 14 residues. The CDR3 loop is CASSSSGGPYEQYF. CDR3 DNA sequence: TGCGCCAGCAGCTCCAGTGGAGGCCCCTACGAGCAGTACTTC.

CDR3 bases: TGCGCCAGCAGCTTGGCGGGTTACACTGAAGCTTTCTTT. Its protein is CASSLAGYTEAFF. The rearrangement uses TRBV5-1 and TRBJ1-1, with D hard to call. Germline V gives CDR1 SGHRS, CDR2 YFSETQ. The CDR3 runs 13 residues. V was cut by 0 bases and J by 3 bases, with 6 bases left in between.

The rearrangement joins TRBV29-1 to TRBJ1-1, with D uncertain. V gave up 6 bases and J gave up 7 bases, with 15 bases separating them. The CDR3 loop spans 12 amino acids. Germline V lookup: CDR1 SQVTM, CDR2 ANQGSEA. CDR3 amino acids: CSVYLAGYEAFF. The CDR3, as DNA: TGCAGCGTGTATCTCGCCGGTTATGAAGCTTTCTTT.

V usage is TRBV29-1 and J usage is TRBJ1-5; D not certain. This CDR3 has 14 amino acids. Deletions cut 0 bases from V and 7 bases from J, with 13 bases between. The germline V gene encodes CDR1 SQVTM and CDR2 ANQGSEA. In DNA, the CDR3 is TGCAGCGTTGAAGACGGGCCCTCGGAACAGCCCCAGCATTTT. This encodes CSVEDGPSEQPQHF.

The chain has TRBV5-1 and TRBJ2-7, with D possibly TRBD1 on 6 matching bases. From germline, CDR1 is SGHRS and CDR2 YFSETQ. Trimming removed 3 bases at V and 4 bases at J, with 17 bases between. CDR3 size: 15 residues. Here the CDR3 reads CASSSGPGHLYEQYF. CDR3 bases: TGCGCCAGCAGCTCGGGCCCGGGACATCTGTACGAGCAGTACTTC. The whole variable domain, remainder taken from reference TRBV5-1 and TRBJ2-7, is KAGVTQTPRYLIKTRGQQVTLSCSPISGHRSVSWYQQTPGQGLQFLFEYFSETQRNKGNFPGRFSGRQFSNSRSEMNVSTLELGDSALYLCASSSGPGHLYEQYFGPGTRLTVT.

This rearrangement joins TRBV6-5 to TRBJ1-3, with unresolved D. V was clipped by 0 bases and J by 0 bases, with 6 bases between them. Germline V gene data show CDR1 as MNHEY and CDR2 as SVGAGI. CDR3 size: 15 residues. CDR3 region: CASSYSRSSGNTIYF. As DNA, the CDR3 is TGTGCCAGCAGTTACTCGCGGTCCTCTGGAAACACCATATATTTT.

The count of this clone is one. The V and J genes are TRBV5-1 and TRBJ1-5; no reliable D call. Trimming took 4 bases from V and 7 from J, leaving 15 bases between them. This CDR3 spans 14 amino acids. CDR1 is SGHRS, CDR2 YFSETQ, per germline. Here the CDR3 reads CASSPGPGGQPQHF. CDR3 nucleotide sequence: TGCGCCAGCAGCCCCGGACCGGGTGGGCAGCCCCAGCATTTT.

The table lists this clone with a count of one. This chain joins TRBV4-1 and TRBJ2-7, with 9 bases that match TRBD1. V gave up 9 bases and J gave up 1 base; unmatched junction bases: 7. There are 14 residues in the CDR3. The germline gives CDR1 MGHRA, CDR2 YSYEKL. The CDR3 here is CASSRGQGSYEQYF. CDR3 DNA: TGCGCCAGTTCAAGGGGACAGGGTTCCTACGAGCAGTACTTC.

V is TRBV6-5 and J is TRBJ1-4; 9 bases agree with TRBD1. The CDR3 contains 13 residues. Germline loops: CDR1 MNHEY, CDR2 SVGAGI. The V segment lost 6 bases and the J segment 8 bases; nucleotides outside the gene matches: 4. CDR3 protein: CASSWTGDEKLFF. CDR3 DNA: TGTGCCAGCAGCTGGACAGGGGACGAAAAACTGTTTTTT.

This clone was recorded only once. This chain uses TRBV5-1 with TRBJ1-4; weak D call: TRBD1 (5 bases). The germline V gene has CDR1 SGHRS and CDR2 YFSETQ. Trimming cost V 3 bases and J 6 bases, with 21 bases left between them. The CDR3 loop spans 17 amino acids. This chain's CDR3 is CASSSLGGLGLDEKLFF. CDR3 bases: TGCGCCAGCAGCTCCCTCGGAGGTTTGGGACTGGATGAAAAACTGTTTTTT.

The J gene is TRBJ1-4, the V gene TRBV5-1; 8 bases line up with TRBD1. The CDR3 is 15 residues long. CDR1 is SGHRS and CDR2 is YFSETQ in the germline V gene. V shed 5 bases, J shed 8 bases, and the junction held 11 bases outside the gene matches. CDR3 protein: CASRPDRGGGEKLFF. In nucleotides, the CDR3 is TGCGCCAGCAGGCCCGACAGGGGCGGTGGGGAAAAACTGTTTTTT.

Only a few counts were recorded for this clone. J is TRBJ1-4 and V is TRBV6-5; 7 bases agree with TRBD1. The CDR3 extends over 14 amino acids. The J segment lost 5 bases and the V segment lost 5 bases, leaving 5 bases of the junction unmatched. Looked up from germline, CDR1 is MNHEY and CDR2 is SVGAGI. The DNA of the CDR3 is TGTGCCAGCAGTAAGACAGGGTGGAATGAAAAACTGTTTTTT. This sequence encodes CASSKTGWNEKLFF.

Only one count was recorded for this clone. The chain links TRBV5-1 to TRBJ2-7, with TRBD1 matching 12 bases. The V segment lost 5 bases and the J segment 6 bases; nucleotides outside the gene matches: 12. CDR1 SGHRS and CDR2 YFSETQ come from the germline V gene. The CDR3 has 16 residues. CDR3: CASRPAVGTGGSEQYF. CDR3 DNA sequence: TGCGCCAGCAGGCCTGCTGTCGGGACAGGGGGCTCCGAGCAGTACTTC. Variable domain in full (rest from reference TRBV5-1 and TRBJ2-7): KAGVTQTPRYLIKTRGQQVTLSCSPISGHRSVSWYQQTPGQGLQFLFEYFSETQRNKGNFPGRFSGRQFSNSRSEMNVSTLELGDSALYLCASRPAVGTGGSEQYFGPGTRLTVT.

This chain uses TRBV18 with TRBJ1-3; possibly TRBD1 for D (5 bases). Trimming left V 4 bases short and J 0 bases short, with 13 bases between. Germline CDR1 KGHSH, CDR2 LQKENI. There are 16 residues in the CDR3. The CDR3 coding sequence is TGTGCCAGCTCACAACAGGCTGCGAGCTCTGGAAACACCATATATTTT. This codes for CASSQQAASSGNTIYF.

The chain carries TRBV5-1 and TRBJ2-5; 13 bases agree with TRBD2. Germline assignment: CDR1 SGHRS and CDR2 YFSETQ. The length of the CDR3 is 15 residues. V dropped 4 bases and J dropped 8; count of bases not matched to a gene: 8. CDR3 amino acids: CASSRGTSGVETQYF. DNA of the CDR3: TGCGCCAGCAGCAGGGGGACTAGCGGGGTGGAAACCCAGTACTTC.

The gene calls are TRBV7-9 and TRBJ2-3; 7 nucleotides match TRBD2. CDR1 and CDR2 from the germline V gene are SEHNR and FQNEAQ (reference sequence). The CDR3 has 14 amino acids. The J segment lost 4 bases and the V segment lost 5 bases, leaving 6 bases of the junction unmatched. The CDR3 protein is CASSLGLDADTQYF. CDR3 DNA: TGTGCCAGCAGCCTTGGACTAGACGCAGATACGCAGTATTTT.

This chain connects TRBV28 to TRBJ1-5; TRBD1 agrees at 7 bases. CDR1 is MDHEN and CDR2 is SYDVKM in the germline V gene. CDR3 length equals 17 residues. V lost 3 bases to trimming and J lost 4 bases; unmatched junction nucleotides: 12. The CDR3 coding sequence is TGTGCCAGCAGTTTCCGGGACAGCAGAATAGTGAATCAGCCCCAGCATTTT. It specifies CASSFRDSRIVNQPQHF.